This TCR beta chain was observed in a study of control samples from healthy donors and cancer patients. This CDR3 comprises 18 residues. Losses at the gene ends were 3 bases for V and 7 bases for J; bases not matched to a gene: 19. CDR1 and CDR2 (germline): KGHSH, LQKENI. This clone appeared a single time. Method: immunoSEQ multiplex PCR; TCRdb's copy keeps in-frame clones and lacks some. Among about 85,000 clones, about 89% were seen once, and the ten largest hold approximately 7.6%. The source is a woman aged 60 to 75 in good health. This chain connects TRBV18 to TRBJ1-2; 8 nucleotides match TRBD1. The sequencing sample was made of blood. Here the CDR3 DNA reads TGTGCCAGCTCACCCTACACCCCGGACAGGGCCAAACCTTTTGGCTACACCTTC. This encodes CASSPYTPDRAKPFGYTF.